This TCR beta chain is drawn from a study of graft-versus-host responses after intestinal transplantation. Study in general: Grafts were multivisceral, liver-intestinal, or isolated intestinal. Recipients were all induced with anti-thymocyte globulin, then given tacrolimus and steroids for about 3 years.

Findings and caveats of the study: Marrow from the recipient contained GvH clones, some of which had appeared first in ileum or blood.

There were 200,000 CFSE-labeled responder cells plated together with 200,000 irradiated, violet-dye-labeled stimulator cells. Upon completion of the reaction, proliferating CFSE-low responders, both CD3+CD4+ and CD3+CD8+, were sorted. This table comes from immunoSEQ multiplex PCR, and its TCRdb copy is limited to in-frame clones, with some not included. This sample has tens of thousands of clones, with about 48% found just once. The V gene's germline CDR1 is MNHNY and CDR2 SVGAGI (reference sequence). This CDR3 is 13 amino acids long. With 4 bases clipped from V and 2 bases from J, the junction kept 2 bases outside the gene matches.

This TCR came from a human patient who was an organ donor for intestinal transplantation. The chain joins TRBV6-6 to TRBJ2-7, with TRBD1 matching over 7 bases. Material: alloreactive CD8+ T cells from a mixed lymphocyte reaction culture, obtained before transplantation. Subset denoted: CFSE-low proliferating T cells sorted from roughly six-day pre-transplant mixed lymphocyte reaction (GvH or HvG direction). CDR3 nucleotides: TGTGCCAGCAGTTTGGGACAGACCTACGAGCAGTACTTC. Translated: CASSLGQTYEQYF.